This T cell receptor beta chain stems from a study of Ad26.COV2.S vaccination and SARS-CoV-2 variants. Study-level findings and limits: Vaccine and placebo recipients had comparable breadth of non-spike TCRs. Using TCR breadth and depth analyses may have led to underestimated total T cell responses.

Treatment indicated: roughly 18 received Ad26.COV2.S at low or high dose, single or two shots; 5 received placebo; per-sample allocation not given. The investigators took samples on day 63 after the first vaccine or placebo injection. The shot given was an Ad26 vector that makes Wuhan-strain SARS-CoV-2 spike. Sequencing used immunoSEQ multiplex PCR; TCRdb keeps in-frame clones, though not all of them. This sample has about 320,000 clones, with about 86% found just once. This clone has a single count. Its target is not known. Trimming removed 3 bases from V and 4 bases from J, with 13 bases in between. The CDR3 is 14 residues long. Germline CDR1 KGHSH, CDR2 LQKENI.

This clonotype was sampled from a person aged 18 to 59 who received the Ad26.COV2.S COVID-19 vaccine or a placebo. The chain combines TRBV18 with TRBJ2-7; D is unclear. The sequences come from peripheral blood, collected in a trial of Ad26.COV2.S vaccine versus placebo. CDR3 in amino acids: CASSPPGVRYEQYF. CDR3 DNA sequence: TGTGCCAGCTCACCTCCGGGCGTACGATACGAGCAGTACTTC.